Listed below are T cell receptor beta chains from one sample, sequenced in a study of cytotoxic CD8 clonotypes in ibrutinib-treated CLL. TCRdb's copy holds only in-frame clones and misses some; the assay was immunoSEQ multiplex PCR. The sample includes some 290,000 clones, 80% of them seen just once. The sequencing used PBMCs, collected before ibrutinib treatment. The origin of the receptors is a human donor with chronic lymphocytic leukemia. Each CDR3 is given with its conserved first and last residue. A D gene is named only where the DNA matches it firmly. Size values are once, few and many counts, or a class for expanded clones, and some rows have none.

V gene	clone size	CDR3 length	J gene	D gene	CDR3 protein	CDR3 DNA
TRBV5-1	-	14	TRBJ2-3	TRBD2	CASSSGGTTDTQYF	TGCGCCAGCAGCTCGGGGGGGACCACAGATACGCAGTATTTT
TRBV27	-	17	TRBJ2-7	TRBD2	CASSPSGTSGRDGEQYF	TGTGCCAGCAGTCCCTCTGGGACTAGCGGGAGAGACGGCGAGCAGTACTTC
TRBV2	-	12	TRBJ2-5	-	CASDSQEETQYF	TGTGCCAGCGACTCCCAGGAGGAGACCCAGTACTTC
TRBV4-1	-	12	TRBJ2-1	-	CASSPERNEQFF	TGCGCCAGCAGCCCTGAACGGAATGAGCAGTTCTTC
TRBV7-8	-	15	TRBJ2-5	TRBD2	CASSTLAELQETQYF	TGTGCCAGCAGCACCCTAGCGGAGCTGCAAGAGACCCAGTACTTC
TRBV5-1	-	14	TRBJ2-5	TRBD1	CASSPGQGGETQYF	TGCGCCAGCAGCCCCGGACAGGGGGGAGAGACCCAGTACTTC
TRBV19	-	13	TRBJ1-5	-	CASRRQENQPQHF	TGTGCCAGTAGGCGACAGGAGAATCAGCCCCAGCATTTT
TRBV7-9	once	16	TRBJ2-1	-	CASSSTQRGWVNEQFF	TGTGCCAGCAGCTCCACCCAAAGGGGGTGGGTGAATGAGCAGTTCTTC
TRBV4-1	-	16	TRBJ1-5	TRBD1	CASSQDGTGGSQPQHF	TGCGCCAGCAGCCAAGACGGGACAGGGGGGTCCCAGCCCCAGCATTTT
TRBV6-5	-	15	TRBJ1-2	-	CASSHRRQRSYGYTF	TGTGCCAGCAGCCACAGAAGACAGAGGAGCTATGGCTACACCTTC
TRBV5-1	few	14	TRBJ2-5	TRBD1	CASSLGTGLETQYF	TGCGCCAGCAGCTTAGGGACAGGGCTAGAGACCCAGTACTTC
TRBV12-2	once	16	TRBJ2-7	-	CASRFSLFSGTYEQYF	TGTGCAAGTCGCTTCTCCCTTTTTAGCGGAACGTACGAGCAGTACTTC
TRBV19	-	14	TRBJ1-2	-	CASSISSVHYGYTF	TGTGCCAGTAGTATTTCGTCAGTCCATTATGGCTACACCTTC
TRBV7-3	-	13	TRBJ2-1	-	CASSPQSVNEQFF	TGTGCCAGCAGCCCCCAGTCCGTGAATGAGCAGTTCTTC
TRBV5-1	-	16	TRBJ2-2	-	CASSLAGLGSTGELFF	TGCGCCAGCAGCCTGGCGGGTTTGGGGAGCACCGGGGAGCTGTTTTTT
TRBV19	-	15	TRBJ2-7	TRBD2	CASSIGRGSSYEQYF	TGTGCCAGTAGTATCGGACGCGGGAGCTCCTACGAGCAGTACTTC
TRBV5-4	-	15	TRBJ2-7	-	CASKGFGDPTYEQYF	TGTGCCAGCAAGGGATTCGGGGATCCCACCTACGAGCAGTACTTC
TRBV5-1	-	15	TRBJ1-5	-	CASSSSGGVNQPQHF	TGCGCCAGCAGCTCAAGTGGGGGGGTTAATCAGCCCCAGCATTTT
TRBV6-1	-	15	TRBJ2-7	TRBD1	CASSEGDRATYEQYF	TGTGCCAGCAGTGAGGGAGACAGGGCAACCTACGAGCAGTACTTC
TRBV2	-	15	TRBJ2-5	TRBD1	CASSSDRGRGETQYF	TGTGCCAGCAGTTCGGACAGGGGGCGCGGGGAGACCCAGTACTTC
TRBV7-3	-	13	TRBJ2-1	-	CASSFLSYNEQFF	TGTGCCAGCAGCTTCCTGTCCTACAATGAGCAGTTCTTC
TRBV5-6	-	15	TRBJ2-3	-	CASSLGPASTDTQYF	TGTGCCAGCAGCCTTGGACCGGCTAGCACAGATACGCAGTATTTT
TRBV5-1	-	14	TRBJ1-3	-	CASSLTSSGNTIYF	TGCGCCAGCAGCTTGACGAGCTCTGGAAACACCATATATTTT
TRBV4-1	-	16	TRBJ1-2	-	CASSQALTIGQLGYTF	TGCGCCAGCAGCCAGGCTCTTACAATAGGGCAGCTTGGCTACACCTTC
TRBV9	-	17	TRBJ2-7	-	CASSDTQGTAATYEQYF	TGTGCCAGCAGCGATACACAGGGGACTGCTGCTACCTACGAGCAGTACTTC
TRBV7-2	-	14	TRBJ2-1	TRBD1	CASSLYRGPNEQFF	TGTGCCAGCAGCTTATACAGGGGTCCCAATGAGCAGTTCTTC
TRBV11-2	-	17	TRBJ2-2	TRBD2	CASSLEGLAGGAGELFF	TGTGCCAGCAGCTTAGAGGGGCTAGCGGGAGGAGCCGGGGAGCTGTTTTTT
TRBV5-4	-	14	TRBJ1-2	-	CASSSTAGLQGYTF	TGTGCCAGCAGCTCCACGGCCGGGTTGCAAGGCTACACCTTC
TRBV7-2	-	14	TRBJ2-7	-	CASSSSANSYEQYF	TGTGCCAGCAGCTCCTCGGCAAACTCCTACGAGCAGTACTTC
TRBV7-9	-	16	TRBJ2-5	TRBD2	CASSLGTSGPEETQYF	TGTGCCAGCAGCTTAGGGACTAGCGGACCTGAAGAGACCCAGTACTTC